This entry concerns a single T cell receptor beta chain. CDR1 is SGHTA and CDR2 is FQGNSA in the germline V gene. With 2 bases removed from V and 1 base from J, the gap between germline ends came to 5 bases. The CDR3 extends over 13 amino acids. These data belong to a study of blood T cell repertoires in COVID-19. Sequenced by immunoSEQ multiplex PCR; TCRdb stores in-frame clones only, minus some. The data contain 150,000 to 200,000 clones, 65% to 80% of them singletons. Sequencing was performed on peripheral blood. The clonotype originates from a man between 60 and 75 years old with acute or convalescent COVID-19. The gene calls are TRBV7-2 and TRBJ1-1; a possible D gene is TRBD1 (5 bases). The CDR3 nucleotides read TGTGCCAGCAGCTTACAGGGGAACACTGAAGCTTTCTTT. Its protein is CASSLQGNTEAFF.